The source of this T cell receptor beta chain is a study of cytomegalovirus exposure and HLA in healthy donors. Findings and limits, study-wide: Reportedly, fewer N-insertions than the approximately 680-donor mean appeared in an Asian-associated ancestry cluster in a later analysis.

The CDR3 is 13 amino acids. Germline loops: CDR1 LNHDA, CDR2 SQIVND (reference sequence). V was pared by 2 bases and J by 6 bases, with 8 bases between. PCR used 60 Vbeta primers and 13 Jbeta primers. Here immunoSEQ multiplex PCR was the method, and the copy in TCRdb shows in-frame clones only, minus some. The sample includes roughly 120,000 clones. Details on this clone: What it recognizes is unknown.

The J gene is TRBJ1-5, the V gene TRBV19; D may be TRBD1 (6 bases). The sample consisted of PBMCs. The receptor comes from a man between 18 and 29 years old in good health and CMV-seronegative. CDR3 bases: TGTGCCAGTAGTATATTAGGGGGTCAGCCCCAGCATTTT. This codes for CASSILGGQPQHF.